Below are 9 T cell receptor beta chains sequenced from a single sample in a study of cytomegalovirus exposure and HLA in healthy donors. The PCR had 60 Vbeta and 13 Jbeta primers. Profiling relied on immunoSEQ multiplex PCR, and the TCRdb table lists in-frame clones only, not all of them. The sample's table shows 150,000 to 200,000 clones. Source material: PBMCs. Every receptor here comes from a woman aged 60 to 75 in good health and CMV-seronegative.

The rearrangement links TRBV6-1 to TRBJ1-2; the match to TRBD1 covers 8 bases. J gave up 4 bases and V 6 bases, and 7 bases lay outside the gene matches. Germline assignment: CDR1 MNHNS and CDR2 SASEGT. CDR3 length equals 14 residues. The CDR3 DNA reads TGTGCCAGCAGCCTCAGGGGGCCCAGCTATGGCTACACCTTC. Encoded protein: CASSLRGPSYGYTF.

The chain joins TRBV2 to TRBJ2-1, with 8 bases that match TRBD2. This CDR3 comprises 15 residues. Losses at the gene ends were 6 bases for V and 0 bases for J; bases not matched to a gene: 4. The germline CDR1 and CDR2 sequences are SNHLY and FYNNEI. CDR3 sequence (DNA): TGTGCCAGCAGGCCCCTAGCGGGCTCCTACAATGAGCAGTTCTTC. Its protein product is CASRPLAGSYNEQFF.

The chain has TRBV11-3 and TRBJ1-4; D gene uncertain. V was cut by 1 base and J by 11 bases, with 17 bases left in between. The germline CDR1 and CDR2 sequences are SGHNT and YENEEA. This CDR3 region has 15 residues. CDR3 protein: CASSLGRLRPGKLFF. CDR3 coding DNA: TGTGCCAGCAGCTTAGGGCGACTTCGCCCGGGGAAACTGTTTTTT.

The genes are TRBV7-8 and TRBJ2-2; D is uncertain. The V end was cut by 0 bases, the J end by 4 bases, with 12 bases between. The CDR3 length is 16 residues. Germline lookup yields CDR1 SGHVS and CDR2 FQNEAQ. The chain's CDR3 is CASSLAAPVRTGELFF. The DNA of the CDR3 is TGTGCCAGCAGCTTAGCTGCCCCCGTGCGCACCGGGGAGCTGTTTTTT.

Concerning this clone itself: The sample carries other DNA sequences with the same CDR3. This chain uses TRBV18 with TRBJ2-7; 7 positions match TRBD2. This CDR3 has 15 amino acids. V lost 3 bases and J lost 1; bases outside the gene matches: 6. The germline V gene has CDR1 KGHSH and CDR2 LQKENI. CDR3 sequence: CASSPPGGRSYEQYF. The CDR3 nucleotides are TGTGCCAGCTCACCCCCCGGGGGGAGGTCCTACGAGCAGTACTTC.

This rearrangement joins TRBV7-6 to TRBJ2-7; D call uncertain. CDR1 SGHVS and CDR2 FNYEAQ come from the germline V gene. This CDR3 region has 13 residues. Between the trimmed V and J ends, which lost 5 bases and 2 bases, there was a span of 10 bases. CDR3 sequence: CASSSLDTYEQYF. DNA for the CDR3: TGTGCCAGCAGCAGCCTTGATACCTACGAGCAGTACTTC. The whole variable domain, filled in from reference TRBV7-6 and TRBJ2-7, reads GAGVSQSPRYKVTKRGQDVALRCDPISGHVSLYWYRQALGQGPEFLTYFNYEAQQDKSGLPNDRFSAERPEGSISTLTIQRTEQRDSAMYRCASSSLDTYEQYFGPGTRLTVT.

CDR3 sequence (DNA): TGTGCCAGCAGCTTAGCGAGGGGGCACACTGAAGCTTTCTTT. It is translated as CASSLARGHTEAFF. This chain links TRBV7-2 with TRBJ1-1; 7 bases align to TRBD1. V lost 0 bases and J lost 3; bases outside the gene matches: 1. The germline V gene has CDR1 SGHTA and CDR2 FQGNSA. The CDR3 extends over 14 amino acids.

The CDR3 region is CASSIGKGGWNEKLFF. The DNA for the CDR3 is TGTGCCAGTAGTATCGGGAAGGGAGGGTGGAATGAAAAACTGTTTTTT. The rearrangement links TRBV19 to TRBJ1-4; D is ambiguous. This CDR3 has 16 amino acids. From germline, CDR1 is LNHDA and CDR2 SQIVND (reference sequence). V was cut by 3 bases and J by 5 bases, with 16 bases left in between.

V and J are TRBV7-8 and TRBJ1-1; possible D gene TRBD1, 5 bases. CDR1 and CDR2 from the germline V gene are SGHVS and FQNEAQ. V was clipped by 0 bases and J by 1 base, with 6 bases between them. The CDR3 is 14 residues long. The CDR3 nucleotides read TGTGCCAGCAGCTTAGCGACAGAGAACACTGAAGCTTTCTTT. It codes for CASSLATENTEAFF.